The present TCR beta chain was sequenced within a study of T cell responses to AZD1222 COVID-19 vaccine. Germline V lookup: CDR1 SGHVS, CDR2 FQNEAQ. The CDR3 has 15 residues. V trimming: 0 bases; J trimming: 3 bases; junction bases outside the gene matches: 5. Note on this clone: Its antigen is as yet unknown.

Findings of the study overall: Nearly half of unique spike-specific TCRs reportedly avoided B.1.351 and B.1.1.7 mutated regions. The study found Spike-specific TCR breadth and depth rose after two AZD1222 doses.

Using immunoSEQ multiplex PCR, the repertoire was profiled, and TCRdb retains in-frame clones only, with some absent. The sample comprises some 200,000 clones, approximately 91% of which are singletons, and 0.99% rests with the top ten. The TCR was taken from an adult in good health. The source material was peripheral blood, sampled on day 0 of AZD1222 vaccination. The genes are TRBV7-8 and TRBJ2-7, with TRBD2 identical over 7 bases. CDR3 residues: CASSLALLADYEQYF. The CDR3 region has the DNA TGTGCCAGCAGCTTAGCGCTCCTAGCGGACTACGAGCAGTACTTC.